What follows are 13 T cell receptor beta chains derived from one specimen sequenced in a study of blood T cell repertoires in COVID-19. Profiling relied on immunoSEQ multiplex PCR, and the TCRdb table lists in-frame clones only, not all of them. The data contain 140,000 to 150,000 clones, more than 65% of them singletons. The sample comprised peripheral blood. These receptors came from a man aged 60 to 69 with active or convalescent COVID-19.

This clone was detected only once. The chain has TRBV24-1 and TRBJ1-5; 7 nucleotides match TRBD1. The CDR3 is 15 residues long. With V trimmed by 3 bases and J by 3 bases, 4 bases remained unmatched. Germline CDR1 reads KGHDR; CDR2 reads SFDVKD. CDR3 nucleotides: TGTGCCACCAGTGATCGGACAGGTCCCAATCAGCCCCAGCATTTT. This codes for CATSDRTGPNQPQHF.

The chain uses TRBV7-9 and TRBJ1-1, with a weak D call TRBD1 (5 bases). Germline-derived CDR1 and CDR2 are SEHNR and FQNEAQ (reference sequence). There are 13 residues in the CDR3. Trimming stripped 5 bases from V and 4 bases from J, with 11 bases between. CDR3 in amino acids: CASSTSGITEAFF. CDR3 in DNA: TGTGCCAGCAGCACGTCAGGGATCACTGAAGCTTTCTTT.

This clone has only a few counts. CDR3 residues: CASSLEYSGNTIYF. The CDR3 DNA sequence: TGTGCCAGCAGCTTAGAATACTCTGGAAACACCATATATTTT. The chain carries TRBV7-2 and TRBJ1-3; D remains ambiguous. Deletions cut 1 base from V and 0 bases from J, with 4 bases between. This CDR3 is built from 14 residues. Germline V lookup: CDR1 SGHTA, CDR2 FQGNSA.

This clone was picked up a small number of times. V gene TRBV6-5 combines with J gene TRBJ1-6, with 7 bases that match TRBD1. CDR1 and CDR2 (germline): MNHEY, SVGAGI. V gave up 7 bases and J gave up 3 bases; unmatched junction bases: 3. The CDR3 sequence is 14 residues long. The CDR3 coding sequence is TGTGCCAGCAACAGACAGGGCTATAATTCACCCCTCCACTTT. Protein sequence: CASNRQGYNSPLHF.

V gene TRBV28 combines with J gene TRBJ2-3; 7 bases fit TRBD2. Germline lookup yields CDR1 MDHEN and CDR2 SYDVKM. The V gene end was trimmed by 7 bases and the J gene end by 4 bases; junction bases not matched to a gene: 5. The CDR3 consists of 13 residues. CDR3: CASKEGGADTQYF. DNA of the CDR3: TGTGCCAGCAAGGAGGGAGGGGCAGATACGCAGTATTTT.

The rearrangement links TRBV7-8 to TRBJ1-1; tentative D call: TRBD1 (6 bases). Germline assignment: CDR1 SGHVS and CDR2 FQNEAQ. This CDR3 is built from 12 residues. Trimming removed 5 bases from V and 6 bases from J, with 10 bases in between. This CDR3 is CASSPGVPEAFF. The CDR3 bases are TGTGCCAGCAGCCCAGGGGTCCCTGAAGCTTTCTTT.

The rearrangement uses TRBV19 and TRBJ2-3; D is possibly TRBD2 (5 bases). Trimming took off 5 bases at V and 4 bases at J, with 22 bases between the two ends. This CDR3 region has 17 residues. From germline, CDR1 is LNHDA and CDR2 SQIVND (reference sequence). The CDR3 here is CASSRAAEASWADTQYF. The CDR3 bases are TGTGCCAGTAGTCGGGCAGCGGAGGCCTCCTGGGCAGATACGCAGTATTTT.

This chain links TRBV5-1 with TRBJ2-7; unclear D gene. Germline CDR1 reads SGHRS; CDR2 reads YFSETQ. V was trimmed by 2 bases and J by 4 bases, leaving 10 bases between them. The CDR3 runs 13 residues. The CDR3 bases are TGCGCCAGCAGCTTCGACGGAGAATACGAGCAGTACTTC. It codes for CASSFDGEYEQYF.

V and J are TRBV12-3 or TRBV12-4 and TRBJ2-7; D possibly corresponds to TRBD1 (5 bases). Trimming removed 4 bases from V and 6 bases from J, with 10 bases in between. The CDR3 runs 12 residues. The DNA for the CDR3 is TGTGCCAGCAGTTCCATGGGGCGCGAGCAGTACTTC. Translation gives CASSSMGREQYF.

Turning to this clone: At one end the junction does not follow the germline gene, possibly because of a read error. V is TRBV29-1 and J is TRBJ1-1; the match to TRBD1 covers 8 bases. Germline V gene data show CDR1 as SQVTM and CDR2 as ANQGSEA. This CDR3 contains 14 residues. CDR3 sequence: CSVEADRDDTEAFF. As DNA, the CDR3 is TGCAGCGTCGAAGCGGACAGGGATGACACTGAAGCTTTCTTT.

V is TRBV19 and J is TRBJ1-5, with D maybe TRBD1 (6 bases). The CDR3 contains 15 residues. Deletions cut 6 bases from V and 5 bases from J, with 17 bases between. Per germline, CDR1 LNHDA and CDR2 SQIVND (reference sequence). DNA for the CDR3: TGTGCCAGTAGCTTGGGGGCAGAGATTCATCAGCCCCAGCATTTT. Translation gives CASSLGAEIHQPQHF. Full variable domain (outside the CDR3, taken from reference TRBV19 and TRBJ1-5): DGGITQSPKYLFRKEGQNVTLSCEQNLNHDAMYWYRQDPGQGLRLIYYSQIVNDFQKGDIAEGYSVSREKKESFPLTVTSAQKNPTAFYLCASSLGAEIHQPQHFGDGTRLSIL.

This chain connects TRBV6-1 to TRBJ1-5; D perhaps matches TRBD1 (6 bases). CDR3 length equals 16 residues. CDR1 MNHNS and CDR2 SASEGT come from the germline V gene. Trimming shortened V by 2 bases and J by 2 bases, and 13 bases separated the two germline ends. The CDR3 region is CASSESPRGRNQPQHF. CDR3 nucleotide sequence: TGTGCCAGCAGTGAATCCCCCAGGGGCCGCAATCAGCCCCAGCATTTT.

In its sample, this clone was seen once. The rearrangement uses TRBV7-6 and TRBJ2-1; 12 nucleotides agree with TRBD2. Trimming took 5 bases from V and 12 from J; bases not matched to a gene: 5. The CDR3 length is 13 residues. Germline-derived CDR1 and CDR2 are SGHVS and FNYEAQ. This CDR3 reads CASSTGLAGMQFF. In DNA form, the CDR3 reads TGTGCCAGCAGCACTGGACTAGCGGGGATGCAGTTCTTC.